These T cell receptor beta chains were read from a single sample in a study of shared clonotypes between healthy human individuals. Data came from immunoSEQ multiplex PCR; TCRdb stores just in-frame clones and leaves some out. The sample consists of about 640,000 clones, more than 70% of them appearing once. The sample comprised memory CD4+ T cells sorted from blood. The receptors originated from a woman in her thirties in good health. Both conserved end residues are part of each CDR3. Only part of the rows carry a size: once, few, many, or a class if the clone is expanded.

TRBJ2-3 TRBV29-1 . CSVEGRGGRTDTQYF
TRBJ2-3 TRBV14 . CASSQRVSPRDTQYF
TRBJ1-3 TRBV25-1 . CASSRTGTGNTIYF
TRBJ2-2 TRBV25-1 . CASSRQAGELFF
TRBJ2-1 TRBV25-1 . CASISPGNEQFF
TRBJ2-6 TRBV6-5 . CASKDRAPGANVLTF
TRBJ2-5 TRBV28 . CASSRHGGETQYF
TRBJ1-4 TRBV28 . CASSPPTDWAPIATNEKLFF
TRBJ1-1 TRBV7-9 . CASSEHKPNAEAFF
TRBJ2-7 TRBV7-8 . CASSPPRSELVYEQYF
TRBJ1-4 TRBV2 few CASSSTGTGQVFNEKLFF
TRBJ2-7 TRBV5-1 . CASSPPTSPYEQYF
TRBJ1-5 TRBV28 . CASSLSGDRESYQPQHF
TRBJ1-1 TRBV5-1 . CASSLGPGAEAFF
TRBJ2-3 TRBV28 once CASSLLAGVPTDTQYF
TRBJ1-2 TRBV6-1 . CASSEWQGPYGYTF
TRBJ2-3 TRBV6-1 . CASSVDRGRRTDTQYF
TRBJ2-3 TRBV5-1 . CASSWTGYADTQYF
TRBJ1-2 TRBV5-1 . CASSSRGQGSSEGYTF
TRBJ2-2 TRBV4-1 . CASQDTGTGGWGGELFF
TRBJ1-2 TRBV25-1 . CASSESNPGQGAFGYTF
TRBJ1-5 TRBV5-5 few CASSLEPGSRQPQHF
TRBJ1-1 TRBV5-1 . CASSLVTGGNTEAFF
TRBJ2-5 TRBV7-2 . CASSLDIRWETQYF
TRBJ2-6 TRBV29-1 . CSVEDGRFSGANVLTF
TRBJ2-3 TRBV25-1 . CASSEIEAGGKDTQYF
TRBJ1-4 TRBV27 . CASSPQDRNEKLFF
TRBJ2-3 TRBV28 . CASSWPSGSTDTQYF
TRBJ2-2 TRBV19 few CASRRITKAPGELFF
TRBJ2-4 TRBV27 . CASSSGPSWAKNIQYF
TRBJ1-2 TRBV28 . CASSLGALYGYTF
TRBJ2-1 TRBV7-6 . CASSSGTSVDEQFF
TRBJ2-7 TRBV27 . CASSIPGYEQYF
TRBJ2-1 TRBV15 . CATSSRQGGGQFF
TRBJ2-3 TRBV6-4 . CASSDGAGGSDTQYF
TRBJ2-3 TRBV5-6 . CASSPTGTRLSTDTQYF
TRBJ2-7 TRBV4-1 . CASSQRGGTSSYEQYF
TRBJ2-7 TRBV2 . CASSVRPGEQYF
TRBJ1-1 TRBV5-4 many CASSQLAVNTEAFF
TRBJ1-5 TRBV2 . CASKSDRFSNQPQHF
TRBJ2-3 TRBV10-3 many CAISGGTSGGGGADTQYF
TRBJ2-7 TRBV5-5 . CASSLEFYEQYF
TRBJ1-2 TRBV2 . CASSDRAYGYTF
TRBJ2-4 TRBV4-1 . CASSQENKNIQYF
TRBJ2-5 TRBV5-1 . CASSRTSGRLGETQYF
TRBJ2-7 TRBV28 few CATGSVILSSYEQYF
TRBJ1-6 TRBV6-4 . CASSALGLGANSPLHF
TRBJ2-2 TRBV30 many CAWSVPGSTGELFF
TRBJ1-2 TRBV2 . CASSDKKRTGSGYTF
TRBJ2-2 TRBV7-2 once CASSLGSGMNTGELFF